This T cell receptor (beta chain) is drawn from a study of CD8+ T cells in alopecia areata (dated by TCRdb to the late 2010s). About the study as a whole: The treated patients took part in an open-label pilot trial in which moderate-to-severe alopecia areata was treated with oral tofacitinib at 5 to 10 mg twice daily. Patients received tofacitinib for 6 to 18 months and were then followed off drug for 6 months to check for delayed response and recurrence. For the treated patients, the SALT score, which quantifies what percentage of scalp surface area is affected, served as the measure of disease severity. The study used high-throughput TCRbeta sequencing to examine T cell clonal expansion in alopecia areata, in both the C3H/HeJ mouse model and human patients. On the human side, TCRbeta sequencing was run on scalp tissue and on sorted CD4+ and CD8+ peripheral blood T cells from healthy controls and from alopecia areata patients with either patchy or totalis/universalis disease. Biopsies were taken from tofacitinib-treated patients at baseline and at 4 and 24 weeks of treatment, and a later scalp biopsy was taken in several of the tofacitinib-treated patients. Scalp clonality was compared across normal scalp (n=4), patchy alopecia areata scalp (n=8), and alopecia totalis/universalis scalp (n=8). The RNA source kit depended on sample type: the PAXgene miRNA kit for fixed scalp, the miRNeasy kit for PBMCs, and the RNeasy kit for mouse skin. TCRbeta CDR3 regions were amplified by immunoSEQ multiplex PCR using 35 Vbeta forward and 13 Jbeta reverse primers. Findings and caveats that apply to the study as a whole: Shared TCR sequences between patients were less evident than in mice, which may be partly attributable to HLA diversity in the patient population. Because the treated cohort was small and had only one nonresponder, larger studies are needed to examine links between baseline CD8+ expansion and response. Scalp clonality and the number of expanded CD8+ clones among the top 100 scalp clones were significantly decreased by tofacitinib. Unlike mouse skin, where gammadelta T cells dominate, normal human skin contains resident alphabeta T cells that get sequenced too, which complicates analysis of the scalp TCR repertoire. Higher clonality and more expanded CD8+ clones were observed in lesional scalp than in normal scalp, particularly in alopecia totalis/universalis, a finding suggestive of antigenic drive. Many expanded lesional clones were found to persist in scalp and blood during tofacitinib treatment, and relapse after treatment cessation may be partly explained by this persistence.

Worth noting for this clone: This clone's antigen is unknown. Within one base of it there is no much larger clone, and no base qualities were kept.

Library preparation was by the immunoSEQ multiplex PCR assay. To provide template for TCR sequencing, every sample had RNA extracted and reverse transcribed into cDNA. SuperScript III was used for first-strand cDNA synthesis, primed with a 2:1 mix of oligo-dT and random hexamers. A synthetic immune receptor repertoire was used to gauge amplification bias, and whatever bias remained was removed computationally. As for the original processing: After raw reads were preprocessed to remove errors, the CDR3 was defined following IMGT conventions as running from the conserved cysteine to phenylalanine. To get clonality, Shannon entropy was normalized by log2 of the number of productive unique TCRs and the result was subtracted from 1. Whether scalp clones were CD4 or CD8 was inferred by matching scalp TCRbeta sequences against CD4 and CD8 repertoires sorted from blood. TCRdb took over this immuneACCESS table, retaining in-frame rearrangements with V and J assigned. Such tables are incomplete; in checked studies, under half of the missing clones stem from an unresolved V gene, and the remainder is unexplained. The D gene and trimming were derived from the DNA, and the V and J assignments and clone size from that table. The sample profile shows approximately 280,000 clones; about 62% of them were found once. Of the sample, around 1.7% falls within the top ten clones.

The time point label for this specimen denotes: roughly 24 weeks on oral tofacitinib. The treatment or condition tag for this specimen amounts to: oral pan-JAK inhibitor, 5-10 mg twice daily. From alopecia areata patients, peripheral blood was collected along with lesional scalp punch biopsies. PBMCs were separated by density centrifugation and stained for CD3, CD4 and CD8, after which CD4+ and CD8+ T cells were sorted on a FACSAria. V was cut back by 5 bases and J by 1 base, leaving a gap of 3 bases between them. The germline V gene sets CDR1 to SGHRS and CDR2 to YFSETQ. Counted from cysteine to phenylalanine, this CDR3 has 11 amino acids. Left in the record is the CDR3 DNA by itself, 33 bases read in frame from the first base.

Sequenced material: CD4+ T cells sorted from blood, taken at week 24, from a patient treated with tofacitinib. Rearrangement joined TRBV5-1 to TRBJ1-1; no D segment can be confidently identified. This receptor was identified in a human donor with alopecia areata. In nucleotides, the sequence is TGCGCCAGCAGAGGGAACACTGAAGCTTTCTTT. Its translation is CASRGNTEAFF.